Below, 27 T cell receptor beta chains from the same sample are listed, as sequenced in a study of CD8 T cells in Susac syndrome. RNA in amounts of roughly 0.5 to 1 ug was reverse transcribed with random hexamers. TCRdb re-called the immunoSEQ multiplex PCR reads through MiXCR, storing one row per CDR3 protein. Of about 250,000 distinct CDR3 sequences listed, about 93% are singletons. Sequencing input: CD4+ T cells from PBMCs. Receptor source: a human donor with multiple sclerosis.

The chain couples TRBV20-1 to TRBJ1-4; D is possibly TRBD1 (6 bases). V was clipped by 3 bases and J by 7 bases, with 15 bases between them. CDR3 length: 14 amino acids. The germline CDR1 and CDR2 sequences are DFQATT and SNEGSKA (reference sequence). CDR3 residues: CSASPTGLSEKLFF. For the CDR3, the DNA is TGCAGTGCTAGTCCGACAGGTTTGAGTGAAAAACTGTTTTTT.

This chain uses TRBV24-1 with TRBJ2-3; TRBD1 might be the D (6 bases). This CDR3 is 16 amino acids long. Trimming stripped 4 bases from V and 3 bases from J, with 16 bases between. The germline gives CDR1 KGHDR, CDR2 SFDVKD. CDR3 residues: CATSDRQGQGTDTQYF. CDR3 DNA sequence: TGTGCCACCAGTGACCGCCAGGGGCAGGGGACAGATACGCAGTATTTT.

The chain employs TRBV4-1 and TRBJ2-1; 14 bases map to TRBD2. In germline, CDR1 is MGHRA, CDR2 YSYEKL. V trimming: 2 bases; J trimming: 7 bases; junction bases outside the gene matches: 16. The CDR3 contains 20 residues. CDR3 sequence reads: CASSQPRAGLAGVFRNEQFF. The CDR3 bases are TGCGCCAGCAGCCAACCCCGCGCGGGACTAGCGGGAGTCTTCCGGAATGAGCAGTTCTTC.

The gene calls are TRBV2 and TRBJ2-1; TRBD1 aligns across 9 bases. The CDR3 contains 15 residues. Germline V CDR1 and CDR2: SNHLY, FYNNEI. V lost 6 bases and J lost 6; bases outside the gene matches: 9. The DNA of the CDR3 is TGTGCCAGCAGCTCCGGGACAGGGAGTGGCAATGAGCAGTTCTTC. Encoded protein: CASSSGTGSGNEQFF.

The chain employs TRBV19 and TRBJ1-1; D possibly corresponds to TRBD1 (5 bases). V was cut by 6 bases and J by 0 bases, with 11 bases left in between. The CDR3 is 14 amino acids. Germline loops: CDR1 LNHDA, CDR2 SQIVND (reference sequence). The CDR3 DNA reads as TGTGCCAGTAGCACAAGACAGATGAACACTGAAGCTTTCTTT. Its translation: CASSTRQMNTEAFF.

The chain couples TRBV6-2 or TRBV6-3 to TRBJ1-4, with D tentatively TRBD1 (6 bases). The CDR3 length is 14 residues. V lost 5 bases to trimming and J lost 7 bases, with 14 bases between them. The germline V gene has CDR1 MNHEY and CDR2 SVGEGT. DNA of the CDR3: TGTGCCAGCAGTACCACAGGGAGGGGTGAAAAACTGTTTTTT. Translating it yields CASSTTGRGEKLFF.

The chain has TRBV4-1 and TRBJ2-7, with D possibly being TRBD2 (5 bases). Germline-derived CDR1 and CDR2 are MGHRA and YSYEKL. V lost 1 base and J lost 6, with 13 bases in between. CDR3 length: 14 amino acids. The CDR3 region is CASSQAGFGSEQYF. CDR3 nucleotides: TGCGCCAGCAGCCAAGCCGGGTTTGGGAGCGAGCAGTACTTC.

The V call is TRBV3-1, the J call TRBJ1-6; D not resolved. V was trimmed by 3 bases and J by 10 bases, leaving 13 bases between them. The CDR3 runs 14 residues. The V gene's germline CDR1 is LGHDT and CDR2 YNNKEL (reference sequence). The CDR3 loop reads CASSQGDRWSPLHF. The CDR3 nucleotides are TGTGCCAGCAGCCAGGGCGATAGGTGGTCACCCCTCCACTTT.

The rearrangement links TRBV13 to TRBJ2-2; TRBD2 matches at 9 bases. The V gene's germline CDR1 is PRHDT and CDR2 FYEKMQ (reference sequence). The CDR3 is 18 residues long. V trimming: 4 bases; J trimming: 2 bases; junction bases outside the gene matches: 11. CDR3 residues: CASSSTSLAGENTGELFF. For the CDR3, the DNA is TGTGCCAGCAGCTCTACCAGCTTAGCGGGGGAAAACACCGGGGAGCTGTTTTTT. The full variable domain, completed using reference TRBV13 and TRBJ2-2, is AAGVIQSPRHLIKEKRETATLKCYPIPRHDTVYWYQQGPGQDPQFLISFYEKMQSDKGSIPDRFSAQQFSDYHSELNMSSLELGDSALYFCASSSTSLAGENTGELFFGEGSRLTVL.

The chain employs TRBV2 and TRBJ1-2, with TRBD1 as a possible D gene (5 bases). The CDR3 has 13 residues. The germline CDR1 and CDR2 sequences are SNHLY and FYNNEI. Deletions cut 5 bases from V and 2 bases from J, with 9 bases between. CDR3 DNA sequence: TGTGCCAGCAGTCCACGACAGAACTATGGCTACACCTTC. Translating gives CASSPRQNYGYTF.

The chain employs TRBV3-1 and TRBJ2-1; tentative D call: TRBD2 (6 bases). With 1 base removed from V and 6 bases from J, the gap between germline ends came to 22 bases. Germline CDR1 is LGHDT and CDR2 is YNNKEL (reference sequence). The CDR3 spans 18 residues. Written as DNA, the CDR3 is TGTGCCAGCAGCCAAGTTGGAGTACTAGCCGTTGTCCCCAATGAGCAGTTCTTC. This encodes CASSQVGVLAVVPNEQFF.

The rearrangement joins TRBV6-6 to TRBJ2-7; TRBD2 is a possible D gene (7 bases). The V and J ends lost 2 bases and 6 bases respectively, with 11 bases between them. The CDR3 totals 13 residues. Germline V gene data show CDR1 as MNHNY and CDR2 as SVGAGI (reference sequence). CDR3 sequence (DNA): TGTGCCAGCAGTTACGTAGGGGGGGCCGAGCAGTACTTC. Its protein product is CASSYVGGAEQYF.

This chain joins TRBV15 and TRBJ1-5, with D perhaps TRBD1 (6 bases). The V and J ends lost 0 bases and 9 bases respectively, with 15 bases between them. This CDR3 is 15 amino acids long. Per the germline V gene, CDR1 is LNHNV and CDR2 is YYDKDF (reference sequence). In DNA form, the CDR3 reads TGTGCCACCAGCAGAGATCAGGGGCTTCCATGGCCCCAGCATTTT. It is translated as CATSRDQGLPWPQHF.

The chain uses TRBV6-6 and TRBJ2-1; D may be TRBD1 (6 bases). Germline values: CDR1 MNHNY, CDR2 SVGAGI (reference sequence). Trimming left V 5 bases short and J 7 bases short, with 12 bases between. CDR3 size: 13 residues. As DNA, the CDR3 is TGTGCCAGCAGTATCCAGGGGCCTAATGAGCAGTTCTTC. Translated: CASSIQGPNEQFF.

The chain joins TRBV6-5 to TRBJ1-2; D gene ambiguous. The CDR3 runs 13 residues. The germline V gene has CDR1 MNHEY and CDR2 SVGAGI. Trimming removed 6 bases at V and 4 bases at J, with 12 bases between. The CDR3 reads CASSQWQFYGYTF. For the CDR3, the DNA is TGTGCCAGCAGCCAGTGGCAGTTCTATGGCTACACCTTC.

The CDR3 sequence is CASSSGGQGEQYF. The CDR3 DNA follows: TGTGCCAGCAGTTCGGGGGGGCAGGGCGAGCAGTACTTC. The V gene is TRBV28, the J gene TRBJ2-7, with 8 positions matching TRBD2. After removal of 4 bases from V and 6 bases from J, the junction contained 5 bases not matched to a gene. The CDR3 runs 13 residues. In germline, CDR1 is MDHEN, CDR2 SYDVKM.

This chain uses TRBV6-1 with TRBJ2-7, with no clear D. CDR1 and CDR2 from the germline V gene are MNHNS and SASEGT. V was trimmed by 2 bases and J by 4 bases, leaving 6 bases between them. There are 12 residues in the CDR3. The DNA of the CDR3 is TGTGCCAGCAGTGAACTGCTTTACGAGCAGTACGTC. Translating gives CASSELLYEQYV.

The V call is TRBV3-1, the J call TRBJ2-3, with D possibly being TRBD2 (6 bases). Germline lookup yields CDR1 LGHDT and CDR2 YNNKEL (reference sequence). The CDR3 length is 16 residues. The V and J ends lost 4 bases and 4 bases respectively, with 18 bases between them. The chain's CDR3 is CASSLQGGVWPDTQYF. Written as DNA, the CDR3 is TGTGCCAGCAGCCTTCAGGGAGGAGTGTGGCCAGATACGCAGTATTTT.

The chain is built from TRBV11-2 and TRBJ1-1, with D possibly matching TRBD1 (5 bases). The CDR3 runs to 19 residues. Germline V gene lookup returns CDR1 SGHAT and CDR2 FQNNGV. The germline V and J ends were trimmed by 1 base and 4 bases, with 25 bases remaining between them. The chain's CDR3 is CASSLASWGEGGKGTEAFF. CDR3 coding DNA: TGTGCCAGCAGCTTAGCGTCCTGGGGGGAGGGCGGAAAGGGCACTGAAGCTTTCTTT.

The J gene is TRBJ1-1, the V gene TRBV5-1; D remains unclear. This CDR3 has 14 amino acids. CDR1 SGHRS and CDR2 YFSETQ come from the germline V gene. V lost 1 base, J lost 1 base, and 8 bases lay in between. The CDR3 region is CASSLTAGNTEAFF. The CDR3 DNA is TGCGCCAGCAGCTTGACAGCGGGGAACACTGAAGCTTTCTTT.

This clonotype was observed once. This sequence joins TRBV23-1 and TRBJ2-3; 8 bases fit TRBD2. TRBV23-1 counts as an open reading frame of uncertain function. V lost 5 bases and J lost 2; bases outside the gene matches: 9. The CDR3 length is 16 residues. CDR3: CASSTGGEDYTDTQYF. The DNA of the CDR3 is TGCGCCAGCAGTACCGGGGGGGAGGACTACACAGATACGCAGTATTTT.

The rearrangement links TRBV18 to TRBJ1-5; D unclear. Trimming left V 3 bases short and J 2 bases short, with 8 bases between. The germline V gene has CDR1 KGHSH and CDR2 LQKENI. The CDR3 has 14 amino acids. CDR3 amino acids: CASSPLRGNQPQHF. CDR3 bases: TGTGCCAGCTCACCGCTTAGGGGCAATCAGCCCCAGCATTTT. The variable domain in full, with the rest retrieved from reference TRBV18 and TRBJ1-5, is NAGVMQNPRHLVRRRGQEARLRCSPMKGHSHVYWYRQLPEEGLKFMVYLQKENIIDESGMPKERFSAEFPKEGPSILRIQQVVRGDSAAYFCASSPLRGNQPQHFGDGTRLSIL.

The J gene is TRBJ2-3, the V gene TRBV9; D is undetermined. The CDR3 is 16 amino acids. Germline CDR1 reads SGDLS; CDR2 reads YYNGEE. V was pared by 0 bases and J by 2 bases, with 13 bases between. The CDR3 DNA is TGTGCCAGCAGCGTAGATCAGTCCGTGGCCACAGATACGCAGTATTTT. This translates into CASSVDQSVATDTQYF.

The chain carries TRBV24-1 and TRBJ1-2; D is perhaps TRBD1 (5 bases). Trimming removed 4 bases from V and 0 bases from J, with 14 bases in between. This CDR3 has 16 amino acids. Per the germline V gene, CDR1 is KGHDR and CDR2 is SFDVKD. The CDR3 protein is CATSDPRQGPNYGYTF. In DNA, the CDR3 is TGTGCCACCAGTGACCCTCGGCAGGGACCTAACTATGGCTACACCTTC.

The CDR3 protein is CASSEPGDRSVYGYTF. In DNA, the CDR3 is TGTGCCAGCAGTGAACCCGGGGACAGATCAGTCTATGGCTACACCTTC. This chain uses TRBV28 with TRBJ1-2; 7 bases align to TRBD1. V shed 5 bases, J shed 4 bases, and the junction held 13 bases outside the gene matches. The CDR3 runs to 16 residues. Germline CDR1 and CDR2: MDHEN and SYDVKM.

The chain combines TRBV5-1 with TRBJ1-1; D is perhaps TRBD1 (6 bases). Germline V gene lookup returns CDR1 SGHRS and CDR2 YFSETQ. V gave up 3 bases and J gave up 3 bases, with 15 bases separating them. The CDR3 runs to 15 residues. The CDR3 region is CASSSVGQRDTEAFF. Written as DNA, the CDR3 is TGCGCCAGCAGCTCCGTCGGACAGAGGGACACTGAAGCTTTCTTT.

The chain joins TRBV29-1 to TRBJ2-5; a weak D match, TRBD1 (5 bases). Germline assignment: CDR1 SQVTM and CDR2 ANQGSEA. V was trimmed by 7 bases and J by 5 bases, leaving 14 bases between them. This CDR3 region has 12 residues. CDR3 residues: CSASSGMETQYF. Written as DNA, the CDR3 is TGCAGCGCCTCGTCAGGGATGGAGACCCAGTACTTC.